This T cell receptor (beta chain) was profiled in a study of shared T cell receptors in the human thymus. The CDR3 loop spans 17 amino acids. Germline V CDR1 and CDR2: SEHNR, FQNEAQ (reference sequence). The V end was cut by 1 base, the J end by 1 base, with 16 bases between. Measured with immunoSEQ multiplex PCR; TCRdb has only the in-frame clones, and not every one. Altogether over 60,000 clones are present, roughly 96% being singletons, with the ten largest covering less than 0.04%. This sequence joins TRBV7-9 and TRBJ1-1; D uncertain. This TCR was sampled from a human donor. The sample consisted of thymocytes. The CDR3 region has the DNA TGTGCCAGCAGCTTAGTTCAGCCCGCGGTCGAGAACACTGAAGCTTTCTTT. It translates to CASSLVQPAVENTEAFF.